The 9 T cell receptor beta chains listed next were all sequenced from one sample in a study of PD-1 blockade in classical Hodgkin lymphoma. Here immunoSEQ multiplex PCR was the method, and the copy in TCRdb shows in-frame clones only, minus some. Of under 25,000 clones in the sample, roughly 77% were seen once. Time point here: cycle 4 day 1 (C4D1), after less than 7 weeks of nivolumab. Each of the patients experienced relapse following autologous stem cell transplantation, and their brentuximab vedotin exposure differed. The specimen comprised peripheral blood mononuclear cells (PBMCs), sampled before the fourth cycle of nivolumab. The receptors come from a human donor with classical Hodgkin lymphoma.

This clone was counted only a few times. The chain is built from TRBV11-2 and TRBJ1-6, with D tentatively TRBD1 (5 bases). The CDR3 runs 14 residues. CDR1 is SGHAT and CDR2 is FQNNGV in the germline V gene. Deletions cut 5 bases from V and 13 bases from J, with 18 bases between. The CDR3: CASSPGPAVFPLHF. CDR3 DNA sequence: TGTGCCAGCAGCCCGGGACCGGCAGTTTTTCCCCTCCACTTT.

This clone was observed once. CDR3 in DNA: TGTGCCAGCAGTTCCTCGTCGGTCAACTATGGCTACACCTTC. This sequence encodes CASSSSSVNYGYTF. V is TRBV28 and J is TRBJ1-2, with D unclear. The CDR3 runs 14 residues. Trimming left V 4 bases short and J 2 bases short, with 11 bases between. CDR1 MDHEN and CDR2 SYDVKM come from the germline V gene.

V usage is TRBV21-1 and J usage is TRBJ2-6; TRBD2, the D gene given by the table, was not confirmed from the DNA. TRBV21-1 constitutes a pseudogene. The length of the CDR3 is 19 residues. CDR3 protein: CASSKVGGGERSGANVLTF. CDR3 sequence (DNA): TGTGCCAGCAGCAAAGTTGGGGGGGGCGAACGCTCTGGGGCCAACGTCCTGACTTTC.

J is TRBJ1-5 and V is TRBV27; no clear D gene. Trimming removed 2 bases at V and 4 bases at J, with 6 bases between. Germline V gene sequence: CDR1 MNHEY, CDR2 SMNVEV (reference sequence). CDR3 length: 13 residues. The CDR3 bases are TGTGCCAGCAGTTTAGGCGCGAATCAGCCCCAGCATTTT. Translating gives CASSLGANQPQHF.

This clone showed up just a few times. This chain uses TRBV19 with TRBJ2-3; D unclear. Germline values: CDR1 LNHDA, CDR2 SQIVND (reference sequence). The V end lost 3 bases, the J end lost 2 bases, and 9 bases lay between the germline ends. The CDR3 has 14 amino acids. The CDR3 spells CASSMNLVTDTQYF. The CDR3, as DNA: TGTGCCAGTAGTATGAACCTTGTCACAGATACGCAGTATTTT.

This chain links TRBV27 with TRBJ2-1; possibly TRBD1 for D (5 bases). The CDR3 extends over 12 amino acids. The germline V gene has CDR1 MNHEY and CDR2 SMNVEV (reference sequence). Trimming removed 11 bases at V and 8 bases at J, with 16 bases between. The CDR3 bases are TGTGCCGCGTACTCAGCAGGGTATGAGCAGTTCTTC. Amino acids: CAAYSAGYEQFF.

This chain links TRBV5-6 with TRBJ1-6; 7 bases fit TRBD1. Germline values: CDR1 SGHDT, CDR2 YYEEEE. Germline trimming cut 3 bases from V and 7 bases from J; bases unmatched to any gene: 10. The CDR3 runs to 16 residues. The CDR3 region is CASSSYKTGMNSPLHF. CDR3 bases: TGTGCCAGCAGCTCATACAAGACAGGGATGAATTCACCCCTCCACTTT.

CDR3 residues: CASSGGDMNTEAFF. The CDR3 DNA reads TGTGCCAGCAGCGGAGGGGATATGAACACTGAAGCTTTCTTT. This rearrangement joins TRBV9 to TRBJ1-1; possible D gene TRBD1, 5 bases. The CDR3 has 14 amino acids. Between the trimmed V and J ends, which lost 3 bases and 0 bases, there was a span of 9 bases. Germline V lookup: CDR1 SGDLS, CDR2 YYNGEE.

The chain joins TRBV28 to TRBJ1-5, with TRBD1 matching over 8 bases. In germline, CDR1 is MDHEN, CDR2 SYDVKM. CDR3 length equals 15 residues. The trim removed 6 bases at V and 2 bases at J, leaving 6 bases unmatched. The CDR3 loop reads CASSHDRGGNQPQHF. CDR3 bases: TGTGCCAGCAGCCACGACAGGGGAGGCAATCAGCCCCAGCATTTT. Supplemented by reference TRBV28 and TRBJ1-5, the full variable domain reads DVKVTQSSRYLVKRTGEKVFLECVQDMDHENMFWYRQDPGLGLRLIYFSYDVKMKEKGDIPEGYSVSREKKERFSLILESASTNQTSMYLCASSHDRGGNQPQHFGDGTRLSIL.